The clone carrying this TCR beta chain has a count of ten or more. Its antigen is as yet unknown. The data are from a study of spatial heterogeneity in lung cancer. For the study at large: In tumor regions, TCR transcript counts tracked strongly with a T cell module score from matched bulk RNA-seq. Notes on the study in general: Alpha and beta chain coverage of tumor T cells was estimated at about 7.3% and 13%, respectively. Counts of expanded intratumoral alpha and beta TCRs tracked tumor mutation counts.

TCR cDNA molecules each had a unique molecular identifier. TCRdb re-analysed the 5' RACE reads in MiXCR, keeping a single row per CDR3 protein. The profile shows approximately 5,700 distinct CDR3 sequences, under 8.5% of them singletons. Noted time point: sample taken at primary tumor resection. Tumor, nontumor lung or frozen PBMC supplied whole RNA that was sequenced unsorted. Sequenced material: lung tumor tissue, taken at surgery. This clonotype was sampled from a female donor with early-stage non-small cell lung cancer.

CDR3 sequence reads: CASRQGAFNTEAFF. In DNA form, the CDR3 reads TGTGCCAGCAGACAGGGAGCCTTTAACACTGAAGCTTTCTTT. The rearrangement joins TRBV6-6 to TRBJ1-1, with D maybe TRBD1 (6 bases). Germline values: CDR1 MNHNY, CDR2 SVGAGI (reference sequence). Trimming removed 6 bases at V and 2 bases at J, with 13 bases between. The CDR3 contains 14 residues.